These 10 T cell receptor beta chains came from one sample sequenced in a study of cytomegalovirus exposure and HLA in healthy donors. Vbeta (60) and Jbeta (13) primers were used in the PCR. TCRdb's table, derived via immunoSEQ multiplex PCR, lists solely in-frame clones and lacks some. Of roughly 160,000 clones listed, about two thirds are singletons. The sequencing sample was made of PBMCs. These receptors were collected from a woman aged 30 to 39 in good health and CMV-seronegative.

This clone has a handful of counts. The J gene is TRBJ2-7, the V gene TRBV29-1; 8 nucleotides align to TRBD2. This CDR3 has 15 residues. Germline CDR1 is SQVTM and CDR2 is ANQGSEA. V lost 1 base and J lost 0; bases outside the gene matches: 5. CDR3 amino acids: CSVEVDRGGSYEQYF. CDR3 nucleotides: TGCAGCGTTGAAGTGGATCGGGGGGGCTCCTACGAGCAGTACTTC.

This chain uses TRBV4-3 with TRBJ1-6; D possibly corresponds to TRBD1 (6 bases). In germline, CDR1 is LGHNA, CDR2 YSLEER. The CDR3 consists of 15 residues. The V gene lost 3 bases and the J gene lost 8 bases, with 14 bases spanning the gap. CDR3 nucleotide sequence: TGCGCCAGCAGCCAGATTAAGGGGGGGTATTCACCCCTCCACTTT. Its protein is CASSQIKGGYSPLHF.

V gene TRBV7-3 combines with J gene TRBJ1-5; D gene unclear. Trimming took 1 base from V and 7 from J, leaving 8 bases between them. The CDR3 covers 13 residues. CDR1 SGHTA and CDR2 FQGTGA come from the germline V gene. The CDR3 here is CASSLMPEQPQHF. Written as DNA, the CDR3 is TGTGCCAGCAGCTTAATGCCCGAGCAGCCCCAGCATTTT.

The gene calls are TRBV11-2 and TRBJ2-1, with D perhaps matching TRBD1 (6 bases). CDR3 length: 13 residues. CDR1 and CDR2 (germline): SGHAT, FQNNGV. Trimming cost V 1 base and J 14 bases, with 15 bases left between them. The CDR3 sequence is CASSLGAGVEEFF. The CDR3 DNA reads as TGTGCCAGCAGCTTAGGGGCAGGGGTAGAGGAGTTCTTC.

The V gene is TRBV12-5, the J gene TRBJ2-3; tentatively, D is TRBD2 (5 bases). Trimming took off 5 bases at V and 2 bases at J, with 14 bases between the two ends. CDR1 is LGHNT and CDR2 is FRNRAP in the germline V gene. CDR3 size: 15 residues. In nucleotides, the CDR3 is TGTGCTAGTGGTCTCCTTCGAGGGTTCACAGATACGCAGTATTTT. This sequence encodes CASGLLRGFTDTQYF.

The rearrangement uses TRBV27 and TRBJ2-3; TRBD1 matches at 12 bases. The CDR3 sequence is 14 residues long. Germline CDR1 and CDR2: MNHEY and SMNVEV (reference sequence). Losses at the gene ends were 3 bases for V and 9 bases for J; bases not matched to a gene: 4. CDR3 nucleotide sequence: TGTGCCAGCAGTTTTCGGGACAGGGGGCGAACGCAGTATTTT. This codes for CASSFRDRGRTQYF.

The chain combines TRBV9 with TRBJ2-1; D is uncertain. V was shortened by 0 bases and J by 3 bases, with 7 bases between the two germline ends. CDR1 and CDR2 (germline): SGDLS, YYNGEE. The CDR3 has 14 amino acids. CDR3 amino acids: CASSVEQNYNEQFF. The CDR3 DNA reads as TGTGCCAGCAGCGTAGAACAGAACTACAATGAGCAGTTCTTC.

In its sample, this clone was seen a few times. The chain uses TRBV7-6 and TRBJ2-7; 7 positions match TRBD1. Germline values: CDR1 SGHVS, CDR2 FNYEAQ. The V gene end was trimmed by 1 base and the J gene end by 1 base; junction bases not matched to a gene: 4. The CDR3 consists of 15 residues. DNA for the CDR3: TGTGCCAGCAGCTTAGGACAGGGCCCATCCTACGAGCAGTACTTC. It translates to CASSLGQGPSYEQYF. Supplemented by reference TRBV7-6 and TRBJ2-7, the full variable domain reads GAGVSQSPRYKVTKRGQDVALRCDPISGHVSLYWYRQALGQGPEFLTYFNYEAQQDKSGLPNDRFSAERPEGSISTLTIQRTEQRDSAMYRCASSLGQGPSYEQYFGPGTRLTVT.

J is TRBJ1-1 and V is TRBV6-5; D gene uncertain. Trimming removed 6 bases from V and 4 bases from J, with 18 bases in between. The CDR3 sequence is 15 residues long. Germline V gene sequence: CDR1 MNHEY, CDR2 SVGAGI. The CDR3 DNA reads as TGTGCCAGCAGACCCACGGGAGGGAAGAGCACTGAAGCTTTCTTT. Protein product: CASRPTGGKSTEAFF.

There are a few counts of this clone. V gene TRBV5-6 combines with J gene TRBJ2-7; TRBD1 agrees at 7 bases. The CDR3 runs 16 residues. CDR1 is SGHDT and CDR2 is YYEEEE in the germline V gene. The trim removed 3 bases at V and 5 bases at J, leaving 14 bases unmatched. In nucleotides, the CDR3 is TGTGCCAGCAGCTCCTTCCAAGGGGGCCAACTTGACGAGCAGTACTTC. Its translation is CASSSFQGGQLDEQYF.